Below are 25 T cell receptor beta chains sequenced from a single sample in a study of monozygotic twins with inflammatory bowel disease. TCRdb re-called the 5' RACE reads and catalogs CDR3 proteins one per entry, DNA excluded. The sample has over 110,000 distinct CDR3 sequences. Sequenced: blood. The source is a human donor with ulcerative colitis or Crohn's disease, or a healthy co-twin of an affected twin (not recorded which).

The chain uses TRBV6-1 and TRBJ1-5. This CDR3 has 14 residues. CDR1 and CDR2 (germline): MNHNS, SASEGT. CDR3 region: CASKRDGSNQPQHF.

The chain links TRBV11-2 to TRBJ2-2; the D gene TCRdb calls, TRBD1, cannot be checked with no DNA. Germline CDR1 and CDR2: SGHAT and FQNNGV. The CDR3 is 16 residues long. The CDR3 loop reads CASSHLDRGTSGELFF.

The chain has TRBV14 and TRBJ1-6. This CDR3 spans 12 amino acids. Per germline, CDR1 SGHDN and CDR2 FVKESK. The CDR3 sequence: CASSLRMRPLHF.

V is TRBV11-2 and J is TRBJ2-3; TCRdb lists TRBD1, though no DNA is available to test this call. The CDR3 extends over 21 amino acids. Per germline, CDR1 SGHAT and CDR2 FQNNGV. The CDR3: CASSFRGKAGLTSPGTDTQYF.

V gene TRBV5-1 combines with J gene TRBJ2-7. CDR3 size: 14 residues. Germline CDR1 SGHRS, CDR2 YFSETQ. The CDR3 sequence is CASSLEGFSYEQYF. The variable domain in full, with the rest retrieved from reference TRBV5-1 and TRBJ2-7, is KAGVTQTPRYLIKTRGQQVTLSCSPISGHRSVSWYQQTPGQGLQFLFEYFSETQRNKGNFPGRFSGRQFSNSRSEMNVSTLELGDSALYLCASSLEGFSYEQYFGPGTRLTVT.

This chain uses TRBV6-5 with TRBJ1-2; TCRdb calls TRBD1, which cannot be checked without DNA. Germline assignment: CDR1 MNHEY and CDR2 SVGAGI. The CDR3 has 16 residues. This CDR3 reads CASSTQDRVNNYGYTF.

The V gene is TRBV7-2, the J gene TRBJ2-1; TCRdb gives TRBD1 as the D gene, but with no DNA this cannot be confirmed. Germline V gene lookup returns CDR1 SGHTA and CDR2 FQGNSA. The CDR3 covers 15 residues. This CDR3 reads CASSLLGGDYNEQFF.

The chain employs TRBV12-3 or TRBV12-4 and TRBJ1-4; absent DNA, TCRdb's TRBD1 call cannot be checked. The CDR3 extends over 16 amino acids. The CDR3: CASRLGRDSSGEKLFF.

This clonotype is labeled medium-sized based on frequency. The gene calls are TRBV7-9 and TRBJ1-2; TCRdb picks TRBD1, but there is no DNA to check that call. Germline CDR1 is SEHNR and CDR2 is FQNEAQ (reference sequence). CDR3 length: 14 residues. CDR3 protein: CASSLWTENYGYTF.

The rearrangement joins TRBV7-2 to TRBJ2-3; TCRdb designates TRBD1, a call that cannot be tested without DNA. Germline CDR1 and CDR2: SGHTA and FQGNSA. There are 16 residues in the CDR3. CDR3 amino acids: CASSHLKGVMTDTQYF. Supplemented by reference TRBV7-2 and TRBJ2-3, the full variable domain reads GAGVSQSPSNKVTEKGKDVELRCDPISGHTALYWYRQSLGQGLEFLIYFQGNSAPDKSGLPSDRFSAERTGGSVSTLTIQRTQQEDSAVYLCASSHLKGVMTDTQYFGPGTRLTVL.

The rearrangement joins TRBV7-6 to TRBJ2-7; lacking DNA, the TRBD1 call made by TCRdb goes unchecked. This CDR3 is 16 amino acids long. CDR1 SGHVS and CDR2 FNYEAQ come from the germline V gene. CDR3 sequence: CASSLARDRGGYEQYF.

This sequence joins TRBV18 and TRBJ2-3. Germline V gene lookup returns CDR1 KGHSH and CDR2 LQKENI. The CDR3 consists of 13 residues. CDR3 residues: CASSLERTDTQYF.

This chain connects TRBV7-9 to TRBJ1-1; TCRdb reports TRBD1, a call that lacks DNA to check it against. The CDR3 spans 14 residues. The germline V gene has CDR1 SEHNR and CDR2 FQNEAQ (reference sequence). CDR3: CASSLLSLQGLAFF.

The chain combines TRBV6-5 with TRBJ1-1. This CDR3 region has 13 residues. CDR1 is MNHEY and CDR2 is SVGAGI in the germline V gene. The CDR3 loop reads CASSYAGGDEAFF.

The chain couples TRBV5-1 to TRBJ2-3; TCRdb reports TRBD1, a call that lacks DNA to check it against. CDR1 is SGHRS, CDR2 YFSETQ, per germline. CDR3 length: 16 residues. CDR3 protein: CASSLGGQAGEDTQYF.

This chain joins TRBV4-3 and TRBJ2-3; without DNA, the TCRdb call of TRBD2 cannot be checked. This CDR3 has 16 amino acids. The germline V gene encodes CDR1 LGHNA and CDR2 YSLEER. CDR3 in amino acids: CASSQGPSGGQDTQYF.

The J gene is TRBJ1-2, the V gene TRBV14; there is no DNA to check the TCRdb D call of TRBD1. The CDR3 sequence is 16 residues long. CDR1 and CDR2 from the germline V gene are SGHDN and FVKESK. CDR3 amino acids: CASSQALGQGLGGYTF.

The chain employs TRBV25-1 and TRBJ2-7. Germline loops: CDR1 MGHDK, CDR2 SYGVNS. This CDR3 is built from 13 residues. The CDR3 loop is CASSESGWDEQYF.

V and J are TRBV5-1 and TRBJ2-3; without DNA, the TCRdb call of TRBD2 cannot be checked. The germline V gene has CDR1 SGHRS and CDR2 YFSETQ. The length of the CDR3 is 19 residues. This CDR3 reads CASSLGLAGGVLNTDTQYF.

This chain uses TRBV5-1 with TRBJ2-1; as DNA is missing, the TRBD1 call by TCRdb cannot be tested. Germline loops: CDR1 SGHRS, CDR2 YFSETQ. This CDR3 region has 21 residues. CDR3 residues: CASSLVRSQLDLRVSYNEQFF.

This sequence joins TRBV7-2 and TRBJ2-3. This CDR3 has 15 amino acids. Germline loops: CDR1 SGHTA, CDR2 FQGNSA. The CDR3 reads CASSLGSWGTDTQYF.

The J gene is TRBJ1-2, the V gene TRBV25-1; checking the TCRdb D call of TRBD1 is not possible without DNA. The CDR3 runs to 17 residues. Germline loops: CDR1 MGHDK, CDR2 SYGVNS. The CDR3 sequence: CASSESSPGPANYGYTF.

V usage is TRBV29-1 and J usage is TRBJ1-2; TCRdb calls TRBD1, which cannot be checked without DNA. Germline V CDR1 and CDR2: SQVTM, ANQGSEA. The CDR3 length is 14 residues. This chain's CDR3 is CSVEGGGADYGYTF. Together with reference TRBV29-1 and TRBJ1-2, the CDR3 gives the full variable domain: SAVISQKPSRDICQRGTSLTIQCQVDSQVTMMFWYRQQPGQSLTLIATANQGSEATYESGFVIDKFPISRPNLTFSTLTVSNMSPEDSSIYLCSVEGGGADYGYTFGSGTRLTVV.

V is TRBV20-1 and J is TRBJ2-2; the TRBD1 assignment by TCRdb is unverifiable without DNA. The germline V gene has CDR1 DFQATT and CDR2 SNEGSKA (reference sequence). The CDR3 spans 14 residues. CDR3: CSAVGTRDPGELFF.

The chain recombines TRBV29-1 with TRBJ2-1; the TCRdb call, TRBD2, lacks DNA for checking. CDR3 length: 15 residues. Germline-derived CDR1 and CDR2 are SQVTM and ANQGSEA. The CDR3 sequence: CSVDPTSGGANEQFF.